This T cell receptor beta chain was sequenced during a study of monozygotic twins with inflammatory bowel disease. The CDR3 is 15 amino acids. CDR1 SSHAT and CDR2 FNYEAQ come from the germline V gene (reference sequence). With the 5' RACE reads reprocessed, TCRdb shows one record per CDR3 protein and no DNA. The table gives a few hundred thousand distinct CDR3 sequences; the top ten clones make up approximately 1.5% of it. Whole-study results and caveats: Twins with IBD were found to have lower TCRbeta diversity (inverse Simpson) than healthy co-twins. Among patients, repertoires may have gained variability from differing immunosuppressive treatments.

On this clonotype itself: Its antigen remains unidentified.

The source is a human donor with ulcerative colitis or Crohn's disease, or a healthy co-twin of an affected twin (not recorded which). The chain is built from TRBV7-7 and TRBJ2-2; TCRdb selects TRBD2, and the lack of DNA leaves this call unchecked. Sequencing was carried out using blood. CDR3 protein: CASSPGEGNTGELFF.